The source of this T cell receptor beta chain is a study of T-cell reconstitution after alpha-beta-depleted transplantation in children. During its preparation, the TCRbeta library received unique molecular identifiers. TCRdb redid the calling of the PCR reads with MiXCR, one entry per CDR3 protein. The sample includes some 590,000 distinct CDR3 sequences, roughly a tenth of them seen just once. Trimming removed 1 base from V and 3 bases from J; junction bases left unmatched: 7. The CDR3 loop spans 17 amino acids. Germline CDR1 is LNHNV and CDR2 is YYDKDF (reference sequence). This specimen consisted of PBMCs from the stem cell graft donor, obtained from the stem cell graft. The clonotype was recovered from a human donor who donated a stem cell graft to a child with acute myeloid leukemia. The chain combines TRBV15 with TRBJ2-5, with TRBD2 matching over 11 bases. The CDR3 sequence is CATSRGSGRAGEETQYF. The CDR3 region has the DNA TGTGCCACCAGCAGAGGTAGCGGGAGGGCCGGGGAAGAGACCCAGTACTTC.